The T cell receptor beta chain described here comes from a study of blood T cell repertoires in COVID-19. Across the whole study: In each case, the material was cDNA or gDNA derived from T cells, B-cell-depleted T cells, or PBMCs.

This clone was seen once. Per the original data handling: Amplifying reference gene primers gave estimates of nucleated cell counts. Here immunoSEQ multiplex PCR was the method, and the copy in TCRdb shows in-frame clones only, minus some. V and J calls and clone size are as listed in that table; D and trimming were resolved from the DNA. The data hold approximately 500,000 clones, with roughly 89% observed a single time. The V end was cut by 7 bases, the J end by 4 bases, with 17 bases between. Germline lookup yields CDR1 LNHDA and CDR2 SQIVND (reference sequence). CDR3 length: 15 residues. Source material: peripheral blood. The chain combines TRBV19 with TRBJ1-3, with D tentatively TRBD1 (6 bases). This TCR was sampled from a woman aged 45-59 years with COVID-19, enrolled during active disease. CDR3 sequence reads: CASIEYRDTGNTIYF. CDR3 in DNA: TGTGCCAGTATCGAATACCGGGACACCGGAAACACCATATATTTT. The variable domain in full, completed from reference TRBV19 and TRBJ1-3, reads DGGITQSPKYLFRKEGQNVTLSCEQNLNHDAMYWYRQDPGQGLRLIYYSQIVNDFQKGDIAEGYSVSREKKESFPLTVTSAQKNPTAFYLCASIEYRDTGNTIYFGEGSWLTVV.